This T cell receptor (beta chain) was sequenced in a study of cytomegalovirus exposure and HLA in healthy donors. Study-level points and caveats: Highest at DRB1 and lowest at HLA-C, TCR association rates differed among HLA loci in a later analysis.

The PCR used 60 Vbeta and 13 Jbeta primers. TCRdb's table, derived via immunoSEQ multiplex PCR, lists solely in-frame clones and lacks some. The profile shows about 100,000 clones, 55% to 85% of them singletons. There were likely unrecorded immune exposures, though donors were nominally healthy when sampled. Remarks on this clone: Its antigen is unidentified.

Trimming removed 2 bases from V and 4 bases from J; junction bases left unmatched: 3. The CDR3 runs 15 residues. Germline loops: CDR1 MNHNS, CDR2 SASEGT. The source of this sequence is a woman aged 18 to 35 in good health and CMV-seropositive. Sequenced sample: PBMCs. The chain links TRBV6-1 to TRBJ2-5; 11 nucleotides agree with TRBD2. The CDR3 DNA reads TGTGCCAGCAGTGAAATAGCGGGAGGGCCAGAGACCCAGTACTTC. It codes for CASSEIAGGPETQYF.